Presented here are 14 T cell receptor beta chains from one specimen sequenced in a study of blood T cells in healthy people across ages. The authors ran a second PCR of 7 to 11 cycles using a sample-barcoded 5' primer and a J-beta primer mix. TCRdb independently ran MiXCR on the 5' RACE reads; one entry per CDR3 protein. Among roughly 560,000 distinct CDR3 sequences listed, around 24% were seen once. This sample was also put to use in a study of T cells of mothers and their children.

The sequenced sample consisted of blood. The receptor set was obtained from a boy younger than 18 in good health.

The J gene is TRBJ2-3, the V gene TRBV12-3 or TRBV12-4; 8 bases are shared with TRBD2. The CDR3 has 16 residues. The J segment lost 1 base and the V segment lost 3 bases, leaving 6 bases of the junction unmatched. The DNA of the CDR3 is TGTGCCAGCAGTTTGAGCGGGAGCAGGGGCACAGATACGCAGTATTTT. This gives the protein CASSLSGSRGTDTQYF.

V usage is TRBV4-1 and J usage is TRBJ1-2; D gene uncertain. V lost 1 base and J 8 bases, leaving 11 bases between the germline ends. Germline V gives CDR1 MGHRA, CDR2 YSYEKL. This CDR3 is built from 13 residues. In DNA form, the CDR3 reads TGCGCCAGCAGCCAAGTTGGGGTGGGCGGCTACACCTTC. This sequence encodes CASSQVGVGGYTF.

V gene TRBV7-4 combines with J gene TRBJ1-3; 12 nucleotides line up with TRBD1. This CDR3 is 18 amino acids long. Germline trimming cut 5 bases from V and 0 bases from J; bases unmatched to any gene: 8. CDR1 and CDR2 from the germline V gene are SGHVT and SQSDAQ. The DNA of the CDR3 is TGTGCCAGCAGCCTTGGGGGGACAGGGGGCGACTCTGGAAACACCATATATTTT. Translation: CASSLGGTGGDSGNTIYF. Combining the CDR3 with reference TRBV7-4 and TRBJ1-3 gives the whole variable domain GAGVSQSPRYKVAKRGRDVALRCDSISGHVTLYWYRQTLGQGSEVLTYSQSDAQRDKSGRPSGRFSAERPERSVSTLKIQRTEQGDSAVYLCASSLGGTGGDSGNTIYFGEGSWLTVV.

This chain uses TRBV6-6 with TRBJ2-5; D possibly corresponds to TRBD1 (5 bases). V was clipped by 6 bases and J by 3 bases, with 14 bases between them. The CDR3 spans 14 residues. Germline-derived CDR1 and CDR2 are MNHNY and SVGAGI (reference sequence). The CDR3 spells CASRKRSGKETQYF. CDR3 bases: TGTGCCAGCAGAAAAAGGTCAGGGAAAGAGACCCAGTACTTC.

The sample holds many counts of this clonotype. The CDR3 coding sequence is TGCAGCGGTAATGACAGGGTCGCTTTCTCTGGGGCCAACGTCCTGACTTTC. Encoded protein: CSGNDRVAFSGANVLTF. The V gene is TRBV29-1, the J gene TRBJ2-6; 7 bases agree with TRBD1. The CDR3 consists of 17 residues. J was trimmed by 0 bases and V by 7 bases; bases with no gene match: 12. Germline CDR1 SQVTM, CDR2 ANQGSEA.

This clonotype was seen a handful of times. V is TRBV3-1 and J is TRBJ2-7; the D gene is possibly TRBD1 (5 bases). The ends were cut back, 1 base at V and 5 bases at J, with 15 bases in the middle. The CDR3 is made up of 15 amino acids. Looked up from germline, CDR1 is LGHDT and CDR2 is YNNKEL (reference sequence). The CDR3 coding sequence is TGTGCCAGCAGCCAAGTAACCAGGGTGGGTAACGAGCAGTACTTC. This codes for CASSQVTRVGNEQYF.

V and J are TRBV7-9 and TRBJ1-4; D gene unclear. With 4 bases removed from V and 10 bases from J, the gap between germline ends came to 10 bases. Germline CDR1 and CDR2: SEHNR and FQNEAQ (reference sequence). The CDR3 extends over 12 amino acids. CDR3 sequence (DNA): TGTGCCAGCAGCTCCTCCCCTGGAAAACTGTTTTTT. Protein sequence: CASSSSPGKLFF.

The chain is built from TRBV7-2 and TRBJ2-3; no definite D call. The germline V gene encodes CDR1 SGHTA and CDR2 FQGNSA. V was cut by 5 bases and J by 0 bases, with 15 bases left in between. The CDR3 runs 16 residues. The chain's CDR3 is CASSPRTLRSTDTQYF. DNA of the CDR3: TGTGCCAGCAGCCCCCGAACACTCAGGAGCACAGATACGCAGTATTTT.

This clonotype has just a few counts. The chain is built from TRBV10-3 and TRBJ2-5; TRBD2 matches 8 bases. The CDR3 sequence is 17 residues long. From germline, CDR1 is ENHRY and CDR2 SYGVKD. V lost 2 bases and J lost 0; bases outside the gene matches: 8. CDR3 DNA: TGTGCCATCAGTGAGGAGTTAGCGGGGTCCTACCAAGAGACCCAGTACTTC. Residues: CAISEELAGSYQETQYF.

This clonotype appeared many times. The V and J genes are TRBV7-9 and TRBJ2-5, with 8 positions matching TRBD1. Per the germline V gene, CDR1 is SEHNR and CDR2 is FQNEAQ (reference sequence). The CDR3 contains 15 residues. Unmatched junction bases numbered 7, after V lost 5 bases and J lost 2 bases. In DNA, the CDR3 is TGTGCCAGCAGCCCCTGGGACAGGACACAAGAGACCCAGTACTTC. This gives the protein CASSPWDRTQETQYF.

This chain connects TRBV2 to TRBJ1-1, with no clear D. V lost 4 bases to trimming and J lost 4 bases, with 7 bases between them. Germline CDR1 is SNHLY and CDR2 is FYNNEI. CDR3 length equals 12 residues. CDR3 protein: CASSVGPTEAFF. The CDR3 DNA is TGTGCCAGCAGTGTCGGCCCCACTGAAGCTTTCTTT.

This clonotype was seen only a few times. The V gene is TRBV3-1, the J gene TRBJ2-7; D might be TRBD2 (5 bases). CDR1 and CDR2 from the germline V gene are LGHDT and YNNKEL (reference sequence). V dropped 1 base and J dropped 3 bases, with 16 bases sitting between them. This CDR3 is 16 amino acids long. CDR3: CASSQAVEAFNYEQYF. The CDR3 DNA sequence: TGTGCCAGCAGCCAAGCGGTGGAGGCTTTTAACTACGAGCAGTACTTC.

This clonotype was detected only a few times. The rearrangement links TRBV20-1 to TRBJ2-5; D ambiguous. The CDR3 runs to 13 residues. Deletions cut 6 bases from V and 7 bases from J, with 18 bases between. From germline, CDR1 is DFQATT and CDR2 SNEGSKA (reference sequence). The CDR3, as DNA: TGCAGTGCCGACCACCCGACTCCGGGGACCCAGTACTTC. Translating it yields CSADHPTPGTQYF.

The table lists this clonotype with a few counts. Mismatch with germline at one junction end may stem from a read error. The chain has TRBV7-9 and TRBJ2-3, with a possible D match to TRBD2 (5 bases). The CDR3 covers 16 residues. CDR1 and CDR2 (germline): SEHNR, FQNEAQ (reference sequence). As DNA, the CDR3 is TGTGCCAGCAGCTTAGTCAGAGGACTGCGCACAGATACGCAGTGTTTT. It translates to CASSLVRGLRTDTQCF. The variable domain in full, completed from reference TRBV7-9 and TRBJ2-3, reads DTGVSQNPRHKITKRGQNVTFRCDPISEHNRLYWYRQTLGQGPEFLTYFQNEAQLEKSRLLSDRFSAERPKGSFSTLEIQRTEQGDSAMYLCASSLVRGLRTDTQCFGPGTRLTVL.